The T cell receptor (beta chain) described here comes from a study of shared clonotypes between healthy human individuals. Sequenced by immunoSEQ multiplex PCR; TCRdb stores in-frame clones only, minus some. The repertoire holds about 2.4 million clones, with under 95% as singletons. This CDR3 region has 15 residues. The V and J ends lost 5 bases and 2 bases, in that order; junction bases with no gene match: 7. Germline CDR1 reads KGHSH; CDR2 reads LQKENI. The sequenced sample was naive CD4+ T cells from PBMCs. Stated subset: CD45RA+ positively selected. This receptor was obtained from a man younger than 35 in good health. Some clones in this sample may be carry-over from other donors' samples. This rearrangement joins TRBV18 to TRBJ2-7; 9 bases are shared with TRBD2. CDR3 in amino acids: CASSDIAGATYEQYF. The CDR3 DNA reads TGTGCCAGCTCAGATATAGCGGGAGCCACCTACGAGCAGTACTTC.